Listed below are T cell receptor beta chains from one sample, sequenced in a study of shared clonotypes between healthy human individuals. Generated by immunoSEQ multiplex PCR, the TCRdb table keeps only in-frame clones and is missing some. The sample yields approximately 640,000 clones, roughly 78% seen once. Input material: memory CD4+ T cells sorted from blood. The source is a woman in her thirties in good health. CDR3s include the opening cysteine and the closing phenylalanine or tryptophan. The D gene is left open where the match is weak. Not every row has a clone size; where given, it reads once, few, many or a size class.

j_call	d_call	clone_size	v_call	cdr3_aa	cdr3_nt
TRBJ1-5	TRBD1	once	TRBV25-1	CASSAGQDGQPQHF	TGTGCCAGCAGTGCTGGACAGGATGGTCAGCCCCAGCATTTT
TRBJ2-1	TRBD2	.	TRBV2	CASILGAGGGNEQFF	TGTGCCAGCATCCTGGGAGCGGGAGGTGGGAATGAGCAGTTCTTC
TRBJ2-7	.	.	TRBV18	CASSATLGAGEQYF	TGTGCCAGCTCAGCCACTCTGGGGGCAGGGGAGCAGTACTTC
TRBJ1-2	.	once	TRBV9	CASSVPGLGYTF	TGTGCCAGCAGCGTACCGGGTCTTGGCTACACCTTC
TRBJ1-1	TRBD1	once	TRBV6-1	CASSARGGQGRVTEAFF	TGTGCCAGCAGTGCGAGGGGAGGACAGGGCCGAGTCACTGAAGCTTTCTTT
TRBJ2-7	TRBD1	.	TRBV30	CAWSVGGTGTYEQYF	TGTGCCTGGAGTGTAGGCGGGACAGGCACCTACGAGCAGTACTTC
TRBJ1-1	.	.	TRBV5-7	CASSLAATGHYRAFF	TGTGCCAGCAGCTTGGCAGCGACAGGTCATTATCGGGCTTTCTTT
TRBJ1-2	.	.	TRBV28	CASGTGNYGYTF	TGTGCCAGCGGAACTGGTAACTATGGCTACACCTTC
TRBJ2-2	.	.	TRBV18	CASSPRGTGELFF	TGTGCCAGCTCACCACGAGGGACCGGGGAGCTGTTTTTT
TRBJ1-1	.	.	TRBV4-2	CASRPETGNTEAFF	TGTGCCAGCAGACCCGAAACAGGGAACACTGAAGCTTTCTTT